This T cell receptor beta chain comes out of a study of vaccination and CD4 T cells after COVID-19. The wider study: Two doses of either BNT162b2 or mRNA-1273 vaccine went to participants. Timing of post-vaccine sample collection was a median 72 days after dose two, with a range of 14 to 241. Whole-study results and caveats: Median SARS-CoV-2-reactive clonotype numbers went up from approximately 23 to 38, but not significantly.

The sample's treatment: roughly ten-day PBMC culture with coronavirus spike peptide pools or control peptides (ViraFEST assay). Once peptide pools had expanded antigen-specific T cells, ViraFEST sequenced TCRs. An Oncomine TCR Beta short-read assay was used to sequence the DNA from cultured CD4+ T cells. A single record per CDR3 protein comes from TCRdb applying MiXCR to the PCR reads. The sample records more than 14,000 distinct CDR3 sequences, around 50% being singletons. The CDR3 is 12 amino acids. With 4 bases removed from V and 0 bases from J, the gap between germline ends came to 4 bases. Germline loops: CDR1 SNHLY, CDR2 FYNNEI. As regards this clonotype: Antigen: not known.

This TCR came from a human donor with COVID-19. The chain has TRBV2 and TRBJ2-7; D not certain. Source: cultured CD4+ T cells from blood, taken after SARS-CoV-2 vaccination. CDR3 DNA sequence: TGTGCCAGCAGTGCTCGCTCCTACGAGCAGTACTTC. Residues: CASSARSYEQYF.